The 2 T cell receptor beta chains below come from one sample, sequenced in a study of blood T cell repertoires in COVID-19. Produced via immunoSEQ multiplex PCR; TCRdb's table is partial and in-frame only. The sample gives about 300,000 clones, around 84% of which show up once; about 4% is in the top ten. Sequenced input: PBMCs or T cells enriched from blood (not recorded which). Receptor source: a man aged 30-40 years who had recovered from COVID-19.

J is TRBJ2-7 and V is TRBV6-5; a weak D match, TRBD1 (5 bases). The CDR3 length is 15 residues. Trimming took off 6 bases at V and 1 base at J, with 16 bases between the two ends. Germline CDR1 and CDR2: MNHEY and SVGAGI. CDR3 protein: CASSKHDSASYEQYF. The DNA of the CDR3 is TGTGCCAGCAGCAAGCATGACAGCGCTTCCTACGAGCAGTACTTC.

This clone came up once. The gene calls are TRBV9 and TRBJ2-1, with 7 positions matching TRBD2. This CDR3 comprises 15 residues. The V segment lost 0 bases and the J segment 5 bases; nucleotides outside the gene matches: 5. Germline lookup yields CDR1 SGDLS and CDR2 YYNGEE. The CDR3 here is CASSVGGLVHNEQFF. The CDR3 nucleotides read TGTGCCAGCAGCGTAGGTGGACTAGTCCACAATGAGCAGTTCTTC.